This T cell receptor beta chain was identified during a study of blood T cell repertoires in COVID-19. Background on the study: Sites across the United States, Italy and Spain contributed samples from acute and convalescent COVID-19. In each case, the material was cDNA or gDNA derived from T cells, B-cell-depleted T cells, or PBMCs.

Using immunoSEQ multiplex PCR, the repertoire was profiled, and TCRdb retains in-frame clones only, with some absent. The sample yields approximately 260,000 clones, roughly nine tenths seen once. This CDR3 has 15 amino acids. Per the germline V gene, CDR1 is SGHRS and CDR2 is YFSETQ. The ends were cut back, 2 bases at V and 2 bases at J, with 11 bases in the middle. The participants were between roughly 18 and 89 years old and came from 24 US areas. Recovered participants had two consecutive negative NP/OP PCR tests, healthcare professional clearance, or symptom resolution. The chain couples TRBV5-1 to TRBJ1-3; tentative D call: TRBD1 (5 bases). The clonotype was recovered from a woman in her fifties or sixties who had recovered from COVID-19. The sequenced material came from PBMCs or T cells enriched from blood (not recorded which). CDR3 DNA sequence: TGCGCCAGCAGCTTTGGCGGGGGAGCTGGAAACACCATATATTTT. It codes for CASSFGGGAGNTIYF.